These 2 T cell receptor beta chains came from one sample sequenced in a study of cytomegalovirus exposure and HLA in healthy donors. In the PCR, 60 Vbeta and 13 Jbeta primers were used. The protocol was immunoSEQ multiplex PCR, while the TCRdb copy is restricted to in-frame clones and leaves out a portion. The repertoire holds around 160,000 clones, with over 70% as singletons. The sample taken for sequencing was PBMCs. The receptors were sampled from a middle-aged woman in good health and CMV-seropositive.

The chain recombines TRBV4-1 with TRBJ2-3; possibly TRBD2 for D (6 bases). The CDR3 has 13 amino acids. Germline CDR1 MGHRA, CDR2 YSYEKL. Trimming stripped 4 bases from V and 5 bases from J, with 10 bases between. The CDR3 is CASSRRGEDTQYF. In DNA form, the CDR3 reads TGCGCCAGCAGCCGGCGGGGTGAAGATACGCAGTATTTT.

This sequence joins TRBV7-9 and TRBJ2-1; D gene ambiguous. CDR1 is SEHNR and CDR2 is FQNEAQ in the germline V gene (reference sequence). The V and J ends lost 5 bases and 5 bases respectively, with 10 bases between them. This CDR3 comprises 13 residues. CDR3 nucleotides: TGTGCCAGCAGCGAACTCGTGAACAATGAGCAGTTCTTC. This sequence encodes CASSELVNNEQFF.